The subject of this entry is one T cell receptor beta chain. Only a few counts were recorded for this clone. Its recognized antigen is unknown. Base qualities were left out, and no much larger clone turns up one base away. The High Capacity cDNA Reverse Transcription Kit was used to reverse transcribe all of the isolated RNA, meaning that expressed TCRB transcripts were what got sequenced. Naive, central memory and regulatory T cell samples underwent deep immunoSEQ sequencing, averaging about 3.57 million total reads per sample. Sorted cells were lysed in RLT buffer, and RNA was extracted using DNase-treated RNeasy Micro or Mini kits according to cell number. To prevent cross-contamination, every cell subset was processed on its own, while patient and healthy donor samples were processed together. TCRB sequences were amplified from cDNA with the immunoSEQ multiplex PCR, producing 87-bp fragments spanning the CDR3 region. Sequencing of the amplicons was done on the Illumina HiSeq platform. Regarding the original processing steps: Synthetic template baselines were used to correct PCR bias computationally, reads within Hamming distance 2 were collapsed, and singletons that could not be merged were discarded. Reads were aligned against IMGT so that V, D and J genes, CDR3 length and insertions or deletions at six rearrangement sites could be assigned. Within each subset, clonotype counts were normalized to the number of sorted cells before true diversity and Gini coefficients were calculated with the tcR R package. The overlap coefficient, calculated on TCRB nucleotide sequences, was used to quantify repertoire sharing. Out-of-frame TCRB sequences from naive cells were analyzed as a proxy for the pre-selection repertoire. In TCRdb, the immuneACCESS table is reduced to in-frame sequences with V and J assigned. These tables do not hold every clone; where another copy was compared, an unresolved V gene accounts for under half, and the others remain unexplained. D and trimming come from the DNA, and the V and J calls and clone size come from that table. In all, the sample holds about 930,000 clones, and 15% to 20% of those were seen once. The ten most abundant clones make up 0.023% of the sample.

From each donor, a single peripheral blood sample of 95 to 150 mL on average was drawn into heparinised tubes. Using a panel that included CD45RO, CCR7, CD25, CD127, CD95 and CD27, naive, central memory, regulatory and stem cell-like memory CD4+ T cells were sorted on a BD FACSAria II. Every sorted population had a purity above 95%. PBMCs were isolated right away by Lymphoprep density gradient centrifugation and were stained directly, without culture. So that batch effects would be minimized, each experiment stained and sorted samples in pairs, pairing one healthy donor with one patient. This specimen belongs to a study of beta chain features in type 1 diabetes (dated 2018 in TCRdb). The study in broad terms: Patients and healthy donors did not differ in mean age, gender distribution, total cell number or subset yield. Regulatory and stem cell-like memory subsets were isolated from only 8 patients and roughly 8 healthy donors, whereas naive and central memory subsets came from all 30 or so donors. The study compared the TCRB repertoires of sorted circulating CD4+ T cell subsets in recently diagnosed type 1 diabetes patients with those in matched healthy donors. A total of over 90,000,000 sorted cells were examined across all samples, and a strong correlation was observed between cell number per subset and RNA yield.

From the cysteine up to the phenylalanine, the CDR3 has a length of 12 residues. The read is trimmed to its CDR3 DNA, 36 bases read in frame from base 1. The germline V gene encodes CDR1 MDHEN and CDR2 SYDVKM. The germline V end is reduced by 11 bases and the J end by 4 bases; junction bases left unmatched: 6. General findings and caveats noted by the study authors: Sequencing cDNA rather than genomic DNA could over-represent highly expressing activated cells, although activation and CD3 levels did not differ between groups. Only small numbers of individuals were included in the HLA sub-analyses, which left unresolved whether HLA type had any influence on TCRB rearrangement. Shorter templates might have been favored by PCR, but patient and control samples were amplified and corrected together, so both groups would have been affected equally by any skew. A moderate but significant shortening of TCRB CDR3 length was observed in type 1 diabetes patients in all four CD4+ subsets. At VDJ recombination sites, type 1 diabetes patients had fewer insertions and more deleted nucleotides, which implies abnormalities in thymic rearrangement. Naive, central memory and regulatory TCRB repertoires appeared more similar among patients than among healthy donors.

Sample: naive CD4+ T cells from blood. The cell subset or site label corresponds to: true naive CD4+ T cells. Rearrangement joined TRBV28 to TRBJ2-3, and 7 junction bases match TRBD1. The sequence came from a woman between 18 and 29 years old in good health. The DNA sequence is TGTGCCTCGACAGGGAACGCAGATACGCAGTATTTT. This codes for CASTGNADTQYF.